Listed here is a single T cell receptor (beta chain). Its antigen is unknown. Only in-frame clones appear in the TCRdb table, and some are missing; sequencing was by immunoSEQ multiplex PCR. The repertoire holds 35,000 to 45,000 clones, with approximately 80% as singletons. CDR1 and CDR2 (germline): MDHEN, SYDVKM. The CDR3 spans 15 residues. V lost 6 bases to trimming and J lost 6 bases; unmatched junction nucleotides: 11. This entry is derived from a study of lymphopenia after photon versus proton radiotherapy. Findings and caveats of the study: In patients who died, overall survival fell as post-nadir TCR diversity dropped more. After lymphocyte nadir, photon-treated repertoires showed oligoclonal expansion, especially CD8+ Temra.

The origin of this receptor is a woman aged 65 to 85 with pancreatic cancer. V is TRBV28 and J is TRBJ2-7, with 10 positions matching TRBD2. The source was peripheral blood, collected from a patient treated with proton-based radiotherapy. The DNA of the CDR3 is TGTGCCAGCAGAACTGAGCGGGAGGGGCGTCGCGAGCAGTACTTC. This translates into CASRTEREGRREQYF.